The rows below give T cell receptor beta chains drawn from one sample of a study of T cell responses to AZD1222 COVID-19 vaccine. Sequenced by immunoSEQ multiplex PCR; TCRdb stores in-frame clones only, minus some. The table has under 200,000 clones, around 92% seen once. Sample: peripheral blood, taken 28 days after the second AZD1222 dose. The receptors derive from an adult who received the AZD1222 COVID-19 vaccine. Both conserved end residues are part of each CDR3. A D gene is named only where the DNA matches it firmly. A row's size may be missing; if present it is once, few, many or a size class.

j_gene | abundance | d_gene | v_gene | CDR3aa | CDR3nt
TRBJ1-6 | once | NA | TRBV2 | CASGRNYNSPLHF | TGTGCCAGCGGAAGGAACTACAATTCACCCCTCCACTTT
TRBJ2-4 | once | NA | TRBV19 | CASRLGSAKNIQYF | TGTGCCAGTAGGCTAGGGTCAGCCAAAAACATTCAGTACTTC
TRBJ1-5 | NA | NA | TRBV5-1 | CASSPDSLGDSNQPQHF | TGCGCCAGCAGCCCAGACAGTCTGGGGGATAGCAATCAGCCCCAGCATTTT
TRBJ1-2 | NA | NA | TRBV24-1 | CATSDPQGGADYGYTF | TGTGCCACCAGTGATCCCCAAGGGGGGGCCGACTATGGCTACACCTTC
TRBJ2-6 | NA | NA | TRBV2 | CASHRAYGANVLTF | TGTGCCAGCCACAGGGCTTACGGGGCCAACGTCCTGACTTTC
TRBJ1-1 | NA | NA | TRBV12-3/TRBV12-4 | CASSPGANTEAFF | TGTGCCAGCAGTCCCGGGGCAAACACTGAAGCTTTCTTT
TRBJ1-1 | NA | NA | TRBV15 | CATSARTANTEAFF | TGTGCCACCAGCGCGAGGACAGCGAACACTGAAGCTTTCTTT
TRBJ1-4 | NA | NA | TRBV3-1/TRBV3-2 | CASSFRGGIREKLFF | TGTGCCAGCAGCTTCCGGGGGGGGATTCGCGAAAAACTGTTTTTT
TRBJ2-7 | NA | TRBD2 | TRBV28 | CASSPMGGIYYEQYF | TGTGCCAGCAGCCCGATGGGGGGGATCTACTACGAGCAGTACTTC
TRBJ2-2 | NA | TRBD1 | TRBV11-2 | CASSYRGLGTGELFF | TGTGCCAGCAGTTATAGGGGGCTCGGCACCGGGGAGCTGTTTTTT
TRBJ1-2 | NA | TRBD1 | TRBV7-2 | CASTSVDRAGGYGYTF | TGTGCCAGCACCTCCGTCGACAGGGCGGGAGGGTATGGCTACACCTTC
TRBJ2-5 | NA | TRBD2 | TRBV19 | CASSIEGGDETQYF | TGTGCCAGTAGTATAGAGGGGGGGGACGAGACCCAGTACTTC
TRBJ1-3 | NA | NA | TRBV30 | CAWSPPGNTIYF | TGTGCCTGGAGTCCCCCTGGGAACACCATATATTTT
TRBJ1-4 | NA | NA | TRBV5-1 | CASSLGQIATNEKLFF | TGCGCCAGCAGCTTGGGACAGATTGCAACTAATGAAAAACTGTTTTTT
TRBJ2-7 | once | TRBD2 | TRBV19 | CASSTRTSGRGYEQYF | TGTGCCAGTAGTACCCGGACTAGCGGGAGAGGTTACGAGCAGTACTTC
TRBJ1-4 | NA | NA | TRBV7-2 | CASSEQGRSEKLFF | TGTGCCAGCAGCGAACAGGGAAGGAGTGAAAAACTGTTTTTT
TRBJ1-1 | once | NA | TRBV5-4 | CASSLGKPLAEAFF | TGTGCCAGCAGCTTGGGCAAACCGCTCGCTGAAGCTTTCTTT
TRBJ2-5 | NA | TRBD2 | TRBV18 | CASSPGIETSGIETQYF | TGTGCCAGCTCACCCGGAATTGAGACTAGCGGGATAGAGACCCAGTACTTC
TRBJ2-1 | NA | TRBD2 | TRBV4-1 | CASSHADPGLGVNEQFF | TGCGCCAGCAGCCACGCCGACCCGGGACTAGGGGTCAATGAGCAGTTCTTC
TRBJ2-7 | NA | NA | TRBV9 | CASSVVGPYEQYF | TGTGCCAGCAGCGTAGTAGGACCGTACGAGCAGTACTTC
TRBJ2-1 | NA | TRBD2 | TRBV29-1 | CSVEGTSGYNEQFF | TGCAGCGTTGAAGGGACTAGCGGCTACAATGAGCAGTTCTTC
TRBJ2-7 | once | TRBD2 | TRBV18 | CASSPLLAETYEQYF | TGTGCCAGCTCACCGTTACTAGCGGAGACCTACGAGCAGTACTTC
TRBJ2-3 | NA | NA | TRBV20-1 | CSASGGWGVEDTQYF | TGCAGTGCTAGTGGGGGTTGGGGGGTGGAAGATACGCAGTATTTT
TRBJ2-5 | NA | NA | TRBV12-3/TRBV12-4 | CASSPQAAGTQYF | TGTGCCAGCAGTCCACAAGCTGCAGGGACCCAGTACTTC
TRBJ2-5 | NA | TRBD1 | TRBV6-4 | CASSPQGAPQETQYF | TGTGCCAGCAGTCCCCAGGGGGCTCCCCAAGAGACCCAGTACTTC
TRBJ1-2 | NA | NA | TRBV10-3 | CAITGGQDQINYGYTF | TGTGCCATCACGGGCGGTCAGGACCAGATTAACTATGGCTACACCTTC
TRBJ1-3 | NA | NA | TRBV3-1/TRBV3-2 | CASSQVNTIYF | TGTGCCAGCAGCCAAGTGAACACCATATATTTT
TRBJ2-7 | NA | TRBD2 | TRBV23-1 | CASSQESLSGRHRYEQYF | TGCGCCAGCAGTCAGGAGTCCCTGAGCGGGAGGCATAGGTACGAGCAGTACTTC
TRBJ1-4 | NA | NA | TRBV6-6 | CASTGGVDEKLFF | TGTGCCAGCACGGGAGGTGTGGATGAAAAACTGTTTTTT
TRBJ1-3 | NA | NA | TRBV13 | CASSWGRDRNTIYF | TGTGCCAGCAGCTGGGGCAGGGATAGGAACACCATATATTTT
TRBJ1-1 | NA | NA | TRBV6-6 | CASSYHFEGGDTEAFF | TGTGCCAGCAGTTACCACTTTGAGGGAGGGGACACTGAAGCTTTCTTT
TRBJ2-5 | NA | TRBD1 | TRBV24-1 | CATSVGTDQETQYF | TGTGCCACCAGCGTAGGGACAGACCAAGAGACCCAGTACTTC
TRBJ2-5 | once | NA | TRBV7-2 | CASSFWQETQYF | TGTGCCAGCAGCTTCTGGCAAGAGACCCAGTACTTC
TRBJ1-2 | NA | TRBD1 | TRBV28 | CASSRPLDRGRRRGYTF | TGTGCCAGCAGTCGTCCCTTGGACAGGGGGCGGCGACGGGGCTACACCTTC
TRBJ1-1 | NA | NA | TRBV10-3 | CAIGGVAMNTEAFF | TGTGCCATCGGTGGGGTTGCAATGAACACTGAAGCTTTCTTT
TRBJ2-1 | once | NA | TRBV11-2 | CASQRVSYNEQFF | TGTGCCAGCCAGCGGGTTTCCTACAATGAGCAGTTCTTC
TRBJ1-4 | NA | TRBD1 | TRBV15 | CATSRGGPLGRGLGGKLFF | TGTGCCACCAGCAGAGGAGGCCCTCTCGGGAGGGGGCTGGGGGGAAAACTGTTTTTT
TRBJ1-5 | NA | TRBD1 | TRBV7-3 | CASSSRTGRFPNQPQHF | TGTGCCAGCAGCTCCCGGACAGGGAGGTTTCCGAATCAGCCCCAGCATTTT
TRBJ2-7 | NA | TRBD2 | TRBV13 | CASSTPGGAYEQYF | TGTGCCAGCAGTACCCCCGGGGGGGCCTACGAGCAGTACTTC